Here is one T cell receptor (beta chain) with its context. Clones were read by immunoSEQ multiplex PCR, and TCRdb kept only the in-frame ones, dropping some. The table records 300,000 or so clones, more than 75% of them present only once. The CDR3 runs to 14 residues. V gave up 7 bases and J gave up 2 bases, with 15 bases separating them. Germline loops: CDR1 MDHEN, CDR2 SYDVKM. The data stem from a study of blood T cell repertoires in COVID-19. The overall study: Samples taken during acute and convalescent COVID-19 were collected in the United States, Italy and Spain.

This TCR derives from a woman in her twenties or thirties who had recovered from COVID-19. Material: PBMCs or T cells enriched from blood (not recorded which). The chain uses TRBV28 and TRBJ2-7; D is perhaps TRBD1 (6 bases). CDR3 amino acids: CASIRTGFAYEQYF. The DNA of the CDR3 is TGTGCCAGCATCAGAACAGGGTTTGCCTACGAGCAGTACTTC.